A single sample gave rise to the 29 T cell receptor beta chains below, sequenced in a study of spatial heterogeneity in lung cancer. The study, taken as a whole, reports: Mutation counts in tumors were tracked by counts of expanded intratumoral alpha and beta TCRs.

Their antigen targets remain unknown. TCRdb re-derived calls from the 5' RACE reads in MiXCR, one entry per CDR3 protein. Of around 4,900 distinct CDR3 sequences in the sample, 5.5% to 8% are singletons; the top ten hold just over 35%. Time point defined: sample taken at primary tumor resection. Sequences were derived from lung tumor tissue, sampled at surgery. The receptors were gathered from a female donor with early-stage non-small cell lung cancer.

This clonotype was counted many times. This beta chain is a stray sequence in a library constructed for alpha chains; its clone size is not meaningful. J is TRBJ2-3 and V is TRBV12-3 or TRBV12-4; D gene ambiguous. The CDR3 is made up of 12 amino acids. Trimming took off 6 bases at V and 3 bases at J, with 7 bases between the two ends. CDR3 sequence (DNA): TGTGCCAGCAGCCTTATGACAGATACGCAGTATTTT. This gives the protein CASSLMTDTQYF.

In this sample, this clonotype is medium-sized. In a library made to pick up alpha chains, this beta chain is a stray read with a size that means little. The CDR3 protein is CASARGTGLVSYNEQFF. The CDR3 DNA reads TGTGCCAGCGCCAGAGGAACGGGACTAGTGTCCTACAATGAGCAGTTCTTC. J is TRBJ2-1 and V is TRBV14; 8 bases align to TRBD2. In germline, CDR1 is SGHDN, CDR2 FVKESK. The CDR3 runs to 17 residues. V lost 8 bases, J lost 1 base, and 13 bases stayed unmatched.

In this sample, this clonotype turned up many times. Within a library made for alpha chains, this beta chain is off target, and its count is uninformative. The rearrangement uses TRBV20-1 and TRBJ2-3; 8 bases line up with TRBD2. After removal of 5 bases from V and 3 bases from J, the junction contained 13 bases not matched to a gene. CDR3 length: 16 amino acids. Per the germline V gene, CDR1 is DFQATT and CDR2 is SNEGSKA (reference sequence). The CDR3 here is CSALEVAGRRTDTQYF. CDR3 coding DNA: TGCAGTGCTCTAGAGGTAGCGGGAAGAAGGACAGATACGCAGTATTTT.

This clonotype was seen at least ten times. Being off target in a library aimed at alpha chains, this beta chain has a size of little meaning. V is TRBV5-4 and J is TRBJ2-7; possibly TRBD1 for D (5 bases). The CDR3 sequence is 14 residues long. CDR1 is SGHNT and CDR2 is YYREEE in the germline V gene (reference sequence). Trimming removed 5 bases from V and 5 bases from J, with 17 bases in between. The CDR3 DNA reads as TGTGCCAGCAGTGCCTCGAACAGGTACGACGAGCAGTACGTC. The encoded protein is CASSASNRYDEQYV.

This clonotype was observed at least ten times. A library prepared for alpha chains yielded this beta chain as an off-target read; its size is of little meaning. The chain couples TRBV10-1 to TRBJ1-4; 10 nucleotides match TRBD1. CDR1 WNHNN and CDR2 SYGVQD come from the germline V gene (reference sequence). Trimming at V came to 5 bases and at J to 5 bases, leaving 8 bases not matched to a gene. This CDR3 is 16 amino acids long. The CDR3 nucleotides read TGCGCCAGCAGTACCGGGACAGGGGACGGCAATGAAAAACTGTTTTTT. Its protein product is CASSTGTGDGNEKLFF.

Concerning this clonotype itself: This beta chain lies outside the target of a library built for alpha chains; its clone size means little. J is TRBJ2-7 and V is TRBV9; weak D call: TRBD1 (5 bases). This CDR3 spans 16 amino acids. V lost 3 bases and J 2 bases, leaving 18 bases between the germline ends. CDR1 and CDR2 from the germline V gene are SGDLS and YYNGEE. In DNA form, the CDR3 reads TGTGCCAGCAGCGCGCGACAGTGTACTCCCACCTACGAGCAGTACTTC. It codes for CASSARQCTPTYEQYF.

This clonotype was detected many times. Because this beta chain is a stray read in a library intended to capture alpha chains, its abundance should not be given much weight. This chain connects TRBV11-1 to TRBJ1-1, with D perhaps matching TRBD1 (5 bases). This CDR3 is 12 amino acids long. Germline V lookup: CDR1 SGHAT, CDR2 FQDESV (reference sequence). CDR3: CATRAAGSEAFF. CDR3 bases: TGTGCTACCAGGGCTGCTGGGTCTGAAGCTTTCTTT.

Notes on this clonotype: This beta chain is off target for a library built for alpha chains, so its abundance means little. This sequence joins TRBV20-1 and TRBJ2-2, with 10 bases aligning to TRBD2. This CDR3 comprises 16 residues. Per germline, CDR1 DFQATT and CDR2 SNEGSKA (reference sequence). Trimming took 1 base from V and 3 from J; bases not matched to a gene: 5. The CDR3 sequence: CSARASGSVDTGELFF. CDR3 coding DNA: TGCAGTGCTAGAGCTAGCGGGAGCGTCGACACCGGGGAGCTGTTTTTT.

Judged by abundance, this clonotype is medium-sized. This beta chain represents an off-target read in a library built for alpha chains; its size is of limited meaning. This rearrangement joins TRBV6-5 to TRBJ2-3; 15 bases are a match to TRBD2. The V gene's germline CDR1 is MNHEY and CDR2 SVGAGI. The CDR3 contains 15 residues. The J segment lost 4 bases and the V segment lost 6 bases, leaving 2 bases of the junction unmatched. The CDR3 nucleotides read TGTGCCAGCAGCCGGACTAGCGGGAGGGCAGATACGCAGTATTTT. Translated, it gives CASSRTSGRADTQYF.

Comments on this clonotype: Since it is a stray read in a library aimed at alpha chains, this beta chain has a size that is not meaningful. The rearrangement links TRBV4-1 to TRBJ2-3, with TRBD2 as a possible D gene (6 bases). Trimming pared 0 bases from V and 9 bases from J, leaving 19 bases between. This CDR3 has 16 amino acids. From germline, CDR1 is MGHRA and CDR2 YSYEKL. The DNA of the CDR3 is TGCGCCAGCAGCCAAGATGGGATGGTGGGAGGAGAGACGCAGTATTTT. Amino acids: CASSQDGMVGGETQYF.

By frequency in the sample, this clonotype is medium-sized. This beta chain slipped into a library made for alpha chains as a stray read, so its size is not meaningful. This chain uses TRBV7-9 with TRBJ2-7; perhaps TRBD2 as D (5 bases). The CDR3 sequence is 12 residues long. V was shortened by 4 bases and J by 2 bases, with 6 bases between the two germline ends. Germline V gene sequence: CDR1 SEHNR, CDR2 FQNEAQ (reference sequence). CDR3 coding DNA: TGTGCCAGCAGCTCCGGGACCTACGAGCAGTACTTC. This gives the protein CASSSGTYEQYF.

This clonotype was detected ten times or more. This beta chain was picked up by a library intended for alpha chains and is off target, so its count carries little meaning. This CDR3 reads CASSLGDGASYGYTF. The CDR3, as DNA: TGTGCCAGCAGCTTAGGAGATGGGGCGTCGTACGGCTACACCTTC. This chain joins TRBV7-2 and TRBJ1-2; D is perhaps TRBD1 (5 bases). The ends were cut back, 1 base at V and 8 bases at J, with 17 bases in the middle. CDR1 and CDR2 from the germline V gene are SGHTA and FQGNSA. The CDR3 has 15 residues.

In its sample, this clonotype is medium-sized. A library prepared for alpha chains yielded this beta chain as an off-target read; its size is of little meaning. The chain has TRBV12-3 or TRBV12-4 and TRBJ2-1; 10 nucleotides align to TRBD1. The CDR3 loop spans 16 amino acids. V lost 3 bases and J lost 5; bases outside the gene matches: 7. The CDR3 loop is CASSLPGTGVNNEQFF. CDR3 in DNA: TGTGCCAGCAGTTTGCCCGGGACAGGGGTTAACAATGAGCAGTTCTTC.

By share, this clonotype ranks as medium-sized. For a library built for alpha chains, this beta chain is a stray read; little rests on its size. The V call is TRBV13, the J call TRBJ2-7; 8 positions agree with TRBD1. The V and J ends lost 6 bases and 3 bases, in that order; junction bases with no gene match: 10. CDR1 is PRHDT and CDR2 is FYEKMQ in the germline V gene (reference sequence). The CDR3 loop spans 15 amino acids. CDR3 amino acids: CASRPLGQGRYEQYF. The CDR3 nucleotides read TGTGCCAGCAGGCCGTTAGGACAGGGACGCTACGAGCAGTACTTC. Looking up the rest from reference TRBV13 and TRBJ2-7 gives the full variable domain: AAGVIQSPRHLIKEKRETATLKCYPIPRHDTVYWYQQGPGQDPQFLISFYEKMQSDKGSIPDRFSAQQFSDYHSELNMSSLELGDSALYFCASRPLGQGRYEQYFGPGTRLTVT.

This clonotype showed up just a few times. This beta chain is an off-target read within a library intended for alpha chains, so its frequency means little. The V call is TRBV9, the J call TRBJ2-5; TRBD2 matches 7 bases. The germline CDR1 and CDR2 sequences are SGDLS and YYNGEE. V trimming: 0 bases; J trimming: 7 bases; junction bases outside the gene matches: 15. CDR3 size: 17 residues. This chain's CDR3 is CASSVEDGGGTFSTQYF. As DNA, the CDR3 is TGTGCCAGCAGCGTAGAGGATGGGGGGGGTACTTTCTCGACCCAGTACTTC.

Ten or more counts support this clonotype. The library was built for alpha chains, so this beta chain is an off-target read and its size means little. The V call is TRBV3-1, the J call TRBJ1-6; 10 nucleotides match TRBD1. CDR1 LGHDT and CDR2 YNNKEL come from the germline V gene (reference sequence). V dropped 0 bases and J dropped 6; count of bases not matched to a gene: 5. This CDR3 is 17 amino acids long. The CDR3 region is CASSQEMGTGVNSPLHF. DNA for the CDR3: TGTGCCAGCAGCCAAGAGATGGGGACAGGGGTTAATTCACCCCTCCACTTT.

In its sample, this clonotype is medium-sized. This beta chain is an off-target read within a library intended for alpha chains, so its frequency means little. The rearrangement links TRBV5-1 to TRBJ1-1; TRBD1 matches at 7 bases. Germline CDR1 reads SGHRS; CDR2 reads YFSETQ. V shed 0 bases and J 4 bases; nucleotides not matched to a gene: 9. This CDR3 has 16 amino acids. The CDR3 sequence: CASSLASRGDLTEAFF. The CDR3 DNA follows: TGCGCCAGCAGCTTGGCTTCCAGGGGGGACCTCACTGAAGCTTTCTTT.

This clonotype was detected ten times or more. The size of this beta chain means little, since it is a stray read in a library made for alpha chains. This chain links TRBV5-1 with TRBJ2-1; TRBD2 aligns across 8 bases. CDR1 is SGHRS and CDR2 is YFSETQ in the germline V gene. Germline trimming cut 1 base from V and 1 base from J; bases unmatched to any gene: 1. The CDR3 is 15 residues long. CDR3 region: CASSLSGSSYNEQFF. CDR3 DNA: TGCGCCAGCAGCTTGAGCGGGAGTTCCTACAATGAGCAGTTCTTC.

This clonotype was found many times. Within a library made for alpha chains, this beta chain is off target, and its count is uninformative. The chain uses TRBV15 and TRBJ1-1, with D unresolved. The CDR3 sequence is 11 residues long. V lost 1 base to trimming and J lost 7 bases, with 4 bases between them. CDR1 is LNHNV, CDR2 YYDKDF, per germline (reference sequence). CDR3 residues: CATSRGIEAFF. The DNA for the CDR3 is TGTGCCACCAGCAGAGGGATTGAAGCTTTCTTT.

This clonotype has at least ten counts. Being off target in a library aimed at alpha chains, this beta chain has a size of little meaning. V usage is TRBV10-2 and J usage is TRBJ1-5, with 10 bases fitting TRBD1. Germline V gene data show CDR1 as WSHSY and CDR2 as SAAADI. J was trimmed by 0 bases and V by 6 bases; bases with no gene match: 8. The CDR3 sequence is 17 residues long. Here the CDR3 DNA reads TGCGCCAGCAGCTCGGACAGGGGGGACCTTAGCAATCAGCCCCAGCATTTT. It translates to CASSSDRGDLSNQPQHF.

This clonotype was seen ten or more times. The library was built for alpha chains, so this beta chain is an off-target read and its size means little. The chain employs TRBV11-1 and TRBJ1-2, with D possibly TRBD1 on 5 matching bases. The germline gives CDR1 SGHAT, CDR2 FQDESV (reference sequence). Trimming left V 8 bases short and J 8 bases short, with 12 bases between. The CDR3 is made up of 11 amino acids. The CDR3: CASGASWGYTF. The CDR3 DNA reads TGTGCCAGCGGGGCTTCCTGGGGCTACACCTTC.

In its sample, this clonotype was seen many times. This beta chain slipped into a library made for alpha chains as a stray read, so its size is not meaningful. The genes are TRBV28 and TRBJ2-4; D call uncertain. The V gene's germline CDR1 is MDHEN and CDR2 SYDVKM. The CDR3 contains 14 residues. V lost 6 bases, J lost 9 bases, and 18 bases lay in between. The CDR3: CASSDELVESIQYF. Here the CDR3 DNA reads TGTGCCAGCAGCGATGAACTTGTCGAAAGCATTCAGTACTTC.

Sample share makes this clonotype medium-sized (0.01 to 0.1%). Found in a library prepared for alpha chains, this beta chain is an off-target read, and its abundance has little meaning. The V call is TRBV24-1, the J call TRBJ1-1; D is ambiguous. The CDR3 is made up of 15 amino acids. CDR1 is KGHDR, CDR2 SFDVKD, per germline. V lost 2 bases to trimming and J lost 0 bases, with 9 bases between them. CDR3 nucleotides: TGTGCCACCAGTGATTCGAAACACATGAACACTGAAGCTTTCTTT. Encoded protein: CATSDSKHMNTEAFF.

This clonotype is classed as medium-sized. Since it is a stray read in a library aimed at alpha chains, this beta chain has a size that is not meaningful. The CDR3 sequence: CASRQLRVKNDEQYF. CDR3 nucleotide sequence: TGTGCCAGCAGACAACTCCGGGTAAAAAACGACGAGCAGTACTTC. This chain connects TRBV28 to TRBJ2-7; D is unresolved. The CDR3 extends over 15 amino acids. In germline, CDR1 is MDHEN, CDR2 SYDVKM. Trimming pared 6 bases from V and 5 bases from J, leaving 20 bases between.

This clonotype is deemed medium-sized. Since the library was made to target alpha chains, this beta chain is a stray read and its abundance is not meaningful. The chain combines TRBV7-3 with TRBJ1-6, with 7 bases fitting TRBD1. Germline V lookup: CDR1 SGHTA, CDR2 FQGTGA. The V gene end was trimmed by 5 bases and the J gene end by 9 bases; junction bases not matched to a gene: 10. The CDR3 spans 15 residues. The CDR3 sequence is CASSPTGTETSPLHF. CDR3 bases: TGTGCCAGCAGCCCAACGGGGACAGAAACTTCACCCCTCCACTTT.

By share, this clonotype ranks as large. In a library made to pick up alpha chains, this beta chain is a stray read with a size that means little. J is TRBJ2-3 and V is TRBV5-4; 7 bases line up with TRBD2. Per the germline V gene, CDR1 is SGHNT and CDR2 is YYREEE (reference sequence). The CDR3 spans 12 residues. CDR3 sequence reads: CAMRELGDTQYF. CDR3 nucleotides: TGTGCTATGCGGGAGTTGGGAGATACGCAGTATTTT.

This clonotype was counted ten times or more. The size of this beta chain means little, since it is a stray read in a library made for alpha chains. The chain recombines TRBV7-8 with TRBJ2-2; D may correspond to TRBD1 or TRBD2 (6 bases each). The V and J ends lost 6 bases and 1 base respectively, with 15 bases between them. The CDR3 covers 16 residues. The germline V gene encodes CDR1 SGHVS and CDR2 FQNEAQ. For the CDR3, the DNA is TGTGCCAGCAGACTACTAGGAGGGGGGAACACCGGGGAGCTGTTTTTT. It yields the protein CASRLLGGGNTGELFF.

This clonotype was found many times. Since it is a stray read in a library aimed at alpha chains, this beta chain has a size that is not meaningful. This chain connects TRBV2 to TRBJ1-5, with TRBD1 as a possible D gene (5 bases). Between the trimmed V and J ends, which lost 4 bases and 7 bases, there was a span of 11 bases. The CDR3 contains 13 residues. Per the germline V gene, CDR1 is SNHLY and CDR2 is FYNNEI. The DNA for the CDR3 is TGTGCCAGCAGTGTCGGGGGAGGGCAGCCCCAGCATTTT. Its protein product is CASSVGGGQPQHF.

There are many counts of this clonotype. As an off-target read in a library built for alpha chains, this beta chain has a frequency of little significance. The chain is built from TRBV6-6 and TRBJ1-1; D ambiguous. Germline V lookup: CDR1 MNHNY, CDR2 SVGAGI (reference sequence). The CDR3 runs 12 residues. Trimming removed 5 bases from V and 10 bases from J, with 14 bases in between. The chain's CDR3 is CASSRDSRGAFF. CDR3 sequence (DNA): TGTGCCAGCAGTCGCGACTCCCGGGGAGCTTTCTTT.